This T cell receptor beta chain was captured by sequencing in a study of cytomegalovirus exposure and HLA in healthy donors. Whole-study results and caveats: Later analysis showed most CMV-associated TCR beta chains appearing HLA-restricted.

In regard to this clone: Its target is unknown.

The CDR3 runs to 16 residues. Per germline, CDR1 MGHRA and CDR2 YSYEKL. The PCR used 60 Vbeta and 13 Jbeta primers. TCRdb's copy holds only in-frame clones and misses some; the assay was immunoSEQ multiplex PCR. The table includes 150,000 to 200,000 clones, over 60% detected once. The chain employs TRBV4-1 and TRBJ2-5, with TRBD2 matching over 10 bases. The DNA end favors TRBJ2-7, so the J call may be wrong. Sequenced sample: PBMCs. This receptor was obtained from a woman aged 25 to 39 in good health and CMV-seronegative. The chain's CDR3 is CASSQQLAGQTYEQYF. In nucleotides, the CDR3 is TGCGCCAGCAGCCAACAACTAGCGGGACAAACCTACGAGCAGTACTTC.